One T cell receptor (beta chain) is described in this entry. Its antigen is unknown. In the PCR, 60 Vbeta and 13 Jbeta primers were used. TCRdb keeps only in-frame clones here, not all; method: immunoSEQ multiplex PCR. This sample has approximately 160,000 clones, with over 75% found just once. This specimen comes from a study of cytomegalovirus exposure and HLA in healthy donors. CDR1 LNHNV and CDR2 YYDKDF come from the germline V gene (reference sequence). V was clipped by 5 bases and J by 2 bases, with 14 bases between them. The CDR3 is 15 residues long. Findings and caveats of the study: A few of the chains that were CMV-associated were confirmed in vitro to be specific for CMV antigens. Sequencing depth roughly uniform across donors was assumed in presence/absence analyses. When the data were analyzed later, several of the most significant clusters appeared to be linked to common viral pathogens.

The rearrangement links TRBV15 to TRBJ2-3, with D possibly matching TRBD1 (5 bases). This receptor was obtained from a woman aged 18-35 years in good health and CMV-seronegative. Sequencing was carried out using PBMCs. CDR3 region: CATSARRADTDTQYF. The CDR3 DNA follows: TGTGCCACCAGCGCCCGCAGGGCTGACACAGATACGCAGTATTTT.